A selection of T cell receptor beta chains follows, all from one sample in a study of cytomegalovirus exposure and HLA in healthy donors. Here immunoSEQ multiplex PCR was the method, and the copy in TCRdb shows in-frame clones only, minus some. Of some 150,000 clones listed, over 60% are singletons. The specimen sequenced was PBMCs. The receptors stem from a female donor in good health and CMV-seropositive. The CDR3 runs from the conserved cysteine through the conserved F or W. Each record gives: clone size, V gene, D gene, J gene, CDR3 protein, CDR3 DNA. D genes are given only for firm matches. A clone size is listed for some rows: how often the clone was seen (once, few, many), or a class if it is expanded.

once	TRBV10-3	TRBD1	TRBJ1-2	CATYNPGQGDFASYTGYTF	TGTGCCACCTATAACCCGGGACAGGGAGACTTTGCTTCGTACACTGGCTACACCTTC
NA	TRBV7-3	TRBD1	TRBJ2-7	CASSPTGDPYEQYF	TGTGCCAGCAGCCCCACAGGGGACCCCTACGAGCAGTACTTC
NA	TRBV6-1	TRBD2	TRBJ2-5	CASSEGTSGRYQETQYF	TGTGCCAGCAGTGAAGGGACTAGCGGGCGGTACCAAGAGACCCAGTACTTC
NA	TRBV10-3	TRBD2	TRBJ2-1	CASGTSGGVNEQFF	TGTGCCAGCGGGACTAGCGGGGGGGTCAATGAGCAGTTCTTC
NA	TRBV29-1	NA	TRBJ2-4	CSVGQISDKNIQYF	TGCAGCGTTGGACAGATCTCGGACAAAAACATTCAGTACTTC
NA	TRBV28	NA	TRBJ1-5	CASSLTSGRNQPQHF	TGTGCCAGCAGTTTAACTTCAGGGCGCAATCAGCCCCAGCATTTT
NA	TRBV4-1	TRBD2	TRBJ2-3	CASRYIGLTSGNTSTDTQYF	TGCGCCAGCAGATACATAGGGTTGACTAGCGGGAATACTAGCACAGATACGCAGTATTTT
few	TRBV30	NA	TRBJ1-3	CAWSVKGGSGNTIYF	TGTGCCTGGAGTGTAAAAGGGGGTTCAGGAAACACCATATATTTT
NA	TRBV7-9	TRBD1	TRBJ1-4	CASSFRGESNEKLFF	TGTGCCAGCAGCTTCAGGGGGGAGAGTAATGAAAAACTGTTTTTT
few	TRBV30	NA	TRBJ2-1	CASEAYTNNEQFF	TGTGCCTCTGAGGCCTACACTAACAATGAGCAGTTCTTC
NA	TRBV18	TRBD1	TRBJ1-5	CASSGQGGGPQHF	TGTGCCAGTTCCGGACAGGGCGGGGGGCCCCAGCATTTT
few	TRBV28	NA	TRBJ1-4	CASRHPNEKLFF	TGTGCCAGTCGACACCCGAATGAAAAACTGTTTTTT
once	TRBV6-1	TRBD1	TRBJ1-2	CASSLDRDYGYTF	TGTGCCAGCAGTTTAGACAGGGACTATGGCTACACCTTC
NA	TRBV7-9	NA	TRBJ1-2	CASSFSGGYGYTF	TGTGCCAGCAGCTTTTCGGGGGGCTATGGCTACACCTTC
NA	TRBV4-2	TRBD2	TRBJ2-3	CASSQGASGGTDTQYF	TGTGCCAGCAGCCAAGGGGCTAGCGGGGGCACAGATACGCAGTATTTT
few	TRBV10-1	NA	TRBJ2-3	CASSDRYTDTQYF	TGCGCCAGCAGTGACAGATACACAGATACGCAGTATTTT
once	TRBV19	NA	TRBJ2-6	CASSNEASNVLTF	TGTGCCAGTAGTAACGAGGCCTCCAACGTCCTGACTTTC
NA	TRBV20-1	TRBD1	TRBJ1-2	CSASGTGGYTF	TGCAGTGCCTCAGGGACAGGGGGCTACACCTTC
once	TRBV28	TRBD2	TRBJ2-7	CATQGRGAYYEQYF	TGTGCCACACAAGGGCGGGGGGCCTACTACGAGCAGTACTTC
NA	TRBV30	NA	TRBJ1-1	CAWRTERNTEAFF	TGTGCCTGGAGGACAGAGAGGAACACTGAAGCTTTCTTT
NA	TRBV6-5	TRBD2	TRBJ2-7	CASSPRWGPGGEQYF	TGTGCCAGCAGCCCTAGATGGGGGCCGGGGGGGGAGCAGTACTTC
NA	TRBV5-1	TRBD1	TRBJ1-1	CASRPTSDRSYTEAFF	TGCGCCAGCAGACCAACCTCGGACAGGTCGTACACTGAAGCTTTCTTT
NA	TRBV7-6	NA	TRBJ2-5	CASSFTTETQYF	TGTGCCAGCAGCTTTACGACTGAGACCCAGTACTTC